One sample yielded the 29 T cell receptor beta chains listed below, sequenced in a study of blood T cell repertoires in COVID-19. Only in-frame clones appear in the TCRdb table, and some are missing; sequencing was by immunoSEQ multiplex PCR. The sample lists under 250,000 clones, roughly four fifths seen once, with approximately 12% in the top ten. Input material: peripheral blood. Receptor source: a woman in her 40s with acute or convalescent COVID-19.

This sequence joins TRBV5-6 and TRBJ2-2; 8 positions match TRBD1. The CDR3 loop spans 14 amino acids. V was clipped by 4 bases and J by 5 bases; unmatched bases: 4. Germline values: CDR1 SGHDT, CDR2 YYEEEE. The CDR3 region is CASSLTGGTGELFF. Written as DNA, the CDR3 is TGTGCCAGCAGCCTCACAGGGGGAACCGGGGAGCTGTTTTTT.

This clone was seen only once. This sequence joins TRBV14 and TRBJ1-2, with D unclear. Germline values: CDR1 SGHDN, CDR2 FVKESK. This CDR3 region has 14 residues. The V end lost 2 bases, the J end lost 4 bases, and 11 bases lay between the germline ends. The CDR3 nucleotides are TGTGCCAGCAGCCAATTTTCAGGTCCCTATGGCTACACCTTC. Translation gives CASSQFSGPYGYTF.

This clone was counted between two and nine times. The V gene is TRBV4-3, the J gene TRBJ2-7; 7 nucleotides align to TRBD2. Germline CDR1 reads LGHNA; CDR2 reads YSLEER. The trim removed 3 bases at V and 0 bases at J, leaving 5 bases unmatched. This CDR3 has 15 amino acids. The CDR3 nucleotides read TGCGCCAGCAGCCAGGGACTAAGCGGCTCCTACGAGCAGTACTTC. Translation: CASSQGLSGSYEQYF.

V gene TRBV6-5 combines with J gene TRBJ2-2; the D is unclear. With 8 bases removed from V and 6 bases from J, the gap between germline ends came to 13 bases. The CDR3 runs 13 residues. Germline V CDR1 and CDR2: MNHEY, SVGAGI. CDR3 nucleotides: TGTGCCAGCTCCGCCGCACACGCCGGGGAGCTGTTTTTT. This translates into CASSAAHAGELFF.

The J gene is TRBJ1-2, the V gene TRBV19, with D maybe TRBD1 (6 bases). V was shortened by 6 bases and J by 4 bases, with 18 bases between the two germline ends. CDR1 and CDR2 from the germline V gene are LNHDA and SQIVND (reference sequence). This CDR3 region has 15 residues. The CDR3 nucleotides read TGTGCCAGTAGGATATCCTCGACAGGCTTCTATGGCTACACCTTC. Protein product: CASRISSTGFYGYTF.

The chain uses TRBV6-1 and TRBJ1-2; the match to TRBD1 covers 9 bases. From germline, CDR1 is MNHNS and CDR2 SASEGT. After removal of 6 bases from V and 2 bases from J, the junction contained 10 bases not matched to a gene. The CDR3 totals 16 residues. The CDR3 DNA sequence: TGTGCCAGCAGGGAATGGACAGGGGAGGAGAACTATGGCTACACCTTC. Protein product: CASREWTGEENYGYTF.

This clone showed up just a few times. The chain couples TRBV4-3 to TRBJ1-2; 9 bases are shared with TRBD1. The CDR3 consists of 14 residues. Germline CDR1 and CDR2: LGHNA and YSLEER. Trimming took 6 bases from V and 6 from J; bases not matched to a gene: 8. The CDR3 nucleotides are TGCGCCAGCAGGGGGGACAGGGAGATGAATGGCTACACCTTC. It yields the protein CASRGDREMNGYTF.

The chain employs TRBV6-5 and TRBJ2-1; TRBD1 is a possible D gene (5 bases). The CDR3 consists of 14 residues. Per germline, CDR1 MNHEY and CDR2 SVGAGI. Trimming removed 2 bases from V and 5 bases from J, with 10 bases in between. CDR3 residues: CASSYGQGNNEQFF. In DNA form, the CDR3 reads TGTGCCAGCAGTTACGGTCAGGGAAACAATGAGCAGTTCTTC.

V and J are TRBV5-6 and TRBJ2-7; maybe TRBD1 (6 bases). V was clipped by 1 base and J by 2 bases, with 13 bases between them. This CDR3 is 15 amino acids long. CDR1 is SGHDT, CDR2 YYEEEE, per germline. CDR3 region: CASSLIGQGPYEQYF. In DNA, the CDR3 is TGTGCCAGCAGCTTGATTGGGCAGGGGCCCTACGAGCAGTACTTC.

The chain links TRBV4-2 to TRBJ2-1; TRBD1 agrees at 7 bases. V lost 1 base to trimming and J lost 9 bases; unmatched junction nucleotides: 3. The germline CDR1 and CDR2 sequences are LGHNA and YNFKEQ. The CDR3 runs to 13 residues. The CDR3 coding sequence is TGTGCCAGCAGCCAAGGACAGGGCGGTGAGCAGTTCTTC. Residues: CASSQGQGGEQFF.

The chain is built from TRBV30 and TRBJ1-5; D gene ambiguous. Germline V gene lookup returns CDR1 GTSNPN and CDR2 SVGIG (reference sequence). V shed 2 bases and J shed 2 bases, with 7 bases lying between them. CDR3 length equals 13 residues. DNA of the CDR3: TGTGCCTGGAGTATGCAGGGCAATCAGCCCCAGCATTTT. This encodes CAWSMQGNQPQHF.

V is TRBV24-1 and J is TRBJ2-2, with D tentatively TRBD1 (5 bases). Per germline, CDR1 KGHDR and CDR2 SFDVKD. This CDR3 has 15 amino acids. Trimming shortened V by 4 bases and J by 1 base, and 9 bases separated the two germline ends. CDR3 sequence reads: CATSELTGNTGELFF. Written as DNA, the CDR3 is TGTGCCACCAGTGAACTTACAGGGAACACCGGGGAGCTGTTTTTT.

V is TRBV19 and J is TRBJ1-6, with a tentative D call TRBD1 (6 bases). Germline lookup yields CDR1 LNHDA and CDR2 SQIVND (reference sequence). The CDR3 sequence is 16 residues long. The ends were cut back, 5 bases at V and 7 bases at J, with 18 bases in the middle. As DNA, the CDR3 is TGTGCCAGTAGTCCTTCTTGGGCAGGGGTAAATTCACCCCTCCACTTT. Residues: CASSPSWAGVNSPLHF.

The CDR3 DNA reads TGTGCCAGCAGCGAGGGGGGGTCGCCCTATAGCAATCAGCCCCAGCATTTT. It yields the protein CASSEGGSPYSNQPQHF. V gene TRBV13 combines with J gene TRBJ1-5, with D possibly matching TRBD1 (6 bases). Germline CDR1 is PRHDT and CDR2 is FYEKMQ (reference sequence). Trimming shortened V by 5 bases and J by 0 bases, and 17 bases separated the two germline ends. This CDR3 contains 17 residues.

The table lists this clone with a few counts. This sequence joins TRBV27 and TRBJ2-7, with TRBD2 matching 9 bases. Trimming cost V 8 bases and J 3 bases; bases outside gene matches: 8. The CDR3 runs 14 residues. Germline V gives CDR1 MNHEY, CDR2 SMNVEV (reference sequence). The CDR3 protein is CASRSGRTYYEQYF. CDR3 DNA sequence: TGTGCCAGCCGTAGCGGGAGAACCTACTACGAGCAGTACTTC.

The CDR3 here is CAWSRGQGLDEKLFF. The CDR3 DNA reads as TGTGCCTGGAGTAGGGGACAGGGGTTGGATGAAAAACTGTTTTTT. This sequence joins TRBV30 and TRBJ1-4; 10 nucleotides line up with TRBD1. This CDR3 region has 15 residues. V shed 2 bases and J 6 bases; nucleotides not matched to a gene: 6. The V gene's germline CDR1 is GTSNPN and CDR2 SVGIG (reference sequence).

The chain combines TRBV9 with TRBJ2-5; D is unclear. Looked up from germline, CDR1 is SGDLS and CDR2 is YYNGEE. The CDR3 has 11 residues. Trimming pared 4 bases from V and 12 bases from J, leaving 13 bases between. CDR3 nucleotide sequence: TGTGCCAGCAGCCACGGTCGAATCAAGTACTTC. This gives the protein CASSHGRIKYF.

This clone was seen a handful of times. The CDR3 reads CASSPQVAGGLETQYF. CDR3 sequence (DNA): TGCGCCAGCAGCCCCCAAGTAGCGGGAGGGCTGGAGACCCAGTACTTC. This chain joins TRBV4-3 and TRBJ2-5; 11 bases map to TRBD2. Germline V gene sequence: CDR1 LGHNA, CDR2 YSLEER. The V segment lost 4 bases and the J segment 5 bases; nucleotides outside the gene matches: 9. The CDR3 covers 16 residues.

The CDR3 loop reads CASSLSRDSYGYTF. Here the CDR3 DNA reads TGTGCCAGCAGCTTAAGCAGGGACAGCTATGGCTACACCTTC. The J gene is TRBJ1-2, the V gene TRBV7-3; 7 bases align to TRBD1. Germline CDR1 SGHTA, CDR2 FQGTGA. This CDR3 contains 14 residues. V gave up 1 base and J gave up 4 bases; unmatched junction bases: 3.

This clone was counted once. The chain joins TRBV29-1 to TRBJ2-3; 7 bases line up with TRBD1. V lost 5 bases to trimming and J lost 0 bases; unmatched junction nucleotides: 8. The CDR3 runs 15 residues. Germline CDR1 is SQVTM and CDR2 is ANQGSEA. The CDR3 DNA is TGCAGCGTTCAGCTGGGGGACAGTAGCACAGATACGCAGTATTTT. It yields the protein CSVQLGDSSTDTQYF.

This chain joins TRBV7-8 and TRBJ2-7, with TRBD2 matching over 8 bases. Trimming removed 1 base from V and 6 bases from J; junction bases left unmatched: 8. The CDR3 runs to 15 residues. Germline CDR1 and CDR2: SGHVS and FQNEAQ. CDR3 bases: TGTGCCAGCAGCTTAGTCGGGGGGACTAGTCGCGAGCAGTACTTC. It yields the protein CASSLVGGTSREQYF. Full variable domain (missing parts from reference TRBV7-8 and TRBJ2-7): GAGVSQSPRYKVAKRGQDVALRCDPISGHVSLFWYQQALGQGPEFLTYFQNEAQLDKSGLPSDRFFAERPEGSVSTLKIQRTQQEDSAVYLCASSLVGGTSREQYFGPGTRLTVT.

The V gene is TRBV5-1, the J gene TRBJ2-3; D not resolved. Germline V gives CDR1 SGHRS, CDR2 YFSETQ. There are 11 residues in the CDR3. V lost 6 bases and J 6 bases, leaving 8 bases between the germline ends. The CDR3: CASTKHDTQYF. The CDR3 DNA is TGCGCCAGCACTAAGCACGATACGCAGTATTTT. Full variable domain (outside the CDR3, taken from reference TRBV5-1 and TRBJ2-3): KAGVTQTPRYLIKTRGQQVTLSCSPISGHRSVSWYQQTPGQGLQFLFEYFSETQRNKGNFPGRFSGRQFSNSRSEMNVSTLELGDSALYLCASTKHDTQYFGPGTRLTVL.

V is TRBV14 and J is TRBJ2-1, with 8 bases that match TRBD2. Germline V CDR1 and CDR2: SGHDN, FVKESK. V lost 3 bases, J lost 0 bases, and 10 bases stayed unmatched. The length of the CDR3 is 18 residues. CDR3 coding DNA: TGTGCCAGCAGCCAGGCTAGCGGGCTTATGAGCTCCTACAATGAGCAGTTCTTC. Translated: CASSQASGLMSSYNEQFF. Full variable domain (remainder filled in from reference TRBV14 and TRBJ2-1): EAGVTQFPSHSVIEKGQTVTLRCDPISGHDNLYWYRRVMGKEIKFLLHFVKESKQDESGMPNNRFLAERTGGTYSTLKVQPAELEDSGVYFCASSQASGLMSSYNEQFFGPGTRLTVL.

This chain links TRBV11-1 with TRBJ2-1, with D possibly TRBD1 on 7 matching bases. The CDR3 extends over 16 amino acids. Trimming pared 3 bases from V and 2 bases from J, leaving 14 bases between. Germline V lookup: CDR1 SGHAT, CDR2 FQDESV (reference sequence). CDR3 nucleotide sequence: TGTGCCAGCAGCTTTAGAGGGGGCGGGGCCTACAATGAGCAGTTCTTC. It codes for CASSFRGGGAYNEQFF. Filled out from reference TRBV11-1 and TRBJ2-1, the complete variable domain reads EAEVAQSPRYKITEKSQAVAFWCDPISGHATLYWYRQILGQGPELLVQFQDESVVDDSQLPKDRFSAERLKGVDSTLKIQPAELGDSAMYLCASSFRGGGAYNEQFFGPGTRLTVL.

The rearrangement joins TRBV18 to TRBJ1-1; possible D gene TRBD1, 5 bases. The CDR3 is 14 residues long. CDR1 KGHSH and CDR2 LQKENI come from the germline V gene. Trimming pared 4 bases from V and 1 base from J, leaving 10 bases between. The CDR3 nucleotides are TGTGCCAGCTCACGGACACCACGGAACACTGAAGCTTTCTTT. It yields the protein CASSRTPRNTEAFF.

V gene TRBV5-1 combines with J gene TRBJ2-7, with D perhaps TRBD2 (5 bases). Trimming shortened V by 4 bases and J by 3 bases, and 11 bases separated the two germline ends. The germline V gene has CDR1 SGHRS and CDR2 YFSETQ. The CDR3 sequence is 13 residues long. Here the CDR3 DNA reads TGCGCCAGCAGCCACACTAGAGACTACGAGCAGTACTTC. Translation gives CASSHTRDYEQYF.

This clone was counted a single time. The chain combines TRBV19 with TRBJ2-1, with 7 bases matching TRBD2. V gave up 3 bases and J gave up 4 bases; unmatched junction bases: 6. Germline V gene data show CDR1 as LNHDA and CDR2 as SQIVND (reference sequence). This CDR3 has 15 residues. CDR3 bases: TGTGCCAGTAGTATCTCTAGCGGAAGATACAATGAGCAGTTCTTC. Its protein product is CASSISSGRYNEQFF.

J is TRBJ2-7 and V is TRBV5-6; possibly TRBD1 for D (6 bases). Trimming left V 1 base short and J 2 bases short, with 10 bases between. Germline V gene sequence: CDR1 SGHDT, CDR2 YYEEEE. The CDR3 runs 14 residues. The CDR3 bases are TGTGCCAGCAGCTTGTGGGACACAACCTACGAGCAGTACTTC. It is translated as CASSLWDTTYEQYF.

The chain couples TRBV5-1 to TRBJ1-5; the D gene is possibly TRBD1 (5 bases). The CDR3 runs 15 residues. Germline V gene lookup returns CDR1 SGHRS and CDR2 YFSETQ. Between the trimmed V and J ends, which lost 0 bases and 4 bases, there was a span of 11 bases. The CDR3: CASSLVSGPNQPQHF. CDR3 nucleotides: TGCGCCAGCAGCTTGGTATCAGGGCCGAATCAGCCCCAGCATTTT. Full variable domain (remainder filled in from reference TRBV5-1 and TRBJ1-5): KAGVTQTPRYLIKTRGQQVTLSCSPISGHRSVSWYQQTPGQGLQFLFEYFSETQRNKGNFPGRFSGRQFSNSRSEMNVSTLELGDSALYLCASSLVSGPNQPQHFGDGTRLSIL.